This entry lists 11 T cell receptor beta chains sequenced from one sample in a study of PD-L1 blockade in urothelial cancer. Time point reported: peripheral blood 6 weeks after treatment start. Using immunoSEQ multiplex PCR, the repertoire was profiled, and TCRdb retains in-frame clones only, with some absent. The sample has around 19,000 clones, about four fifths seen once. The sequencing used PBMCs, collected around atezolizumab (anti-PD-L1) treatment. The receptors derive from a man aged 50-59 years with urothelial cancer.

The genes are TRBV27 and TRBJ1-6; 7 bases fit TRBD1. This CDR3 is 15 amino acids long. V dropped 4 bases and J dropped 2; count of bases not matched to a gene: 2. Per germline, CDR1 MNHEY and CDR2 SMNVEV (reference sequence). The CDR3 reads CASSSGQAYNSPLHF. DNA for the CDR3: TGTGCCAGCAGTTCCGGACAGGCCTATAATTCACCCCTCCACTTT.

This clone was detected a few times. This chain joins TRBV6-4 and TRBJ1-4; 9 nucleotides align to TRBD1. Germline V CDR1 and CDR2: MRHNA, SNTAGT. The CDR3 runs to 15 residues. V lost 2 bases to trimming and J lost 3 bases; unmatched junction nucleotides: 1. CDR3 residues: CASSDTGGANEKLFF. The CDR3 DNA reads as TGTGCCAGCAGTGACACAGGGGGCGCTAATGAAAAACTGTTTTTT.

The V and J genes are TRBV10-2 and TRBJ2-7; TRBD2 matches at 14 bases. Germline loops: CDR1 WSHSY, CDR2 SAAADI. CDR3 length: 14 amino acids. V lost 4 bases to trimming and J lost 6 bases; unmatched junction nucleotides: 2. CDR3 region: CASSAGLAGGEQYF. The CDR3 bases are TGCGCCAGCAGTGCTGGACTAGCGGGAGGCGAGCAGTACTTC.

The chain uses TRBV14 and TRBJ2-7; no clear D gene. V dropped 0 bases and J dropped 6 bases, with 18 bases sitting between them. The CDR3 loop spans 16 amino acids. Germline V gives CDR1 SGHDN, CDR2 FVKESK. The CDR3, as DNA: TGTGCCAGCAGCCAAGAATTACTCTCATCAACGAGCGAGCAGTACTTC. The encoded protein is CASSQELLSSTSEQYF.

The V gene is TRBV30, the J gene TRBJ1-2; 9 positions match TRBD1. From germline, CDR1 is GTSNPN and CDR2 SVGIG (reference sequence). Trimming took 8 bases from V and 5 from J; bases not matched to a gene: 15. The CDR3 loop spans 15 amino acids. The CDR3 DNA sequence: TGTGCCCTAAAACTGGACAGGGGCCCTAGTTATGGCTACACCTTC. It codes for CALKLDRGPSYGYTF.

The V and J genes are TRBV5-3 and TRBJ2-1; TRBD2 is a possible D gene (5 bases). TRBV5-3 is flagged as an ORF with uncertain function. V lost 8 bases and J 0 bases, leaving 15 bases between the germline ends. This CDR3 has 15 residues. The CDR3 coding sequence is TGTGCCAGCACCGCGGGCCAGAGCTCCTACAATGAGCAGTTCTTC. It specifies CASTAGQSSYNEQFF.

V and J are TRBV19 and TRBJ1-2; 9 bases are shared with TRBD1. CDR3 length equals 16 residues. With V trimmed by 5 bases and J by 2 bases, 9 bases remained unmatched. Germline CDR1 reads LNHDA; CDR2 reads SQIVND (reference sequence). Here the CDR3 reads CASSAGTGRGNYGYTF. The DNA of the CDR3 is TGTGCCAGTAGTGCTGGGACAGGGAGGGGAAACTATGGCTACACCTTC.

The rearrangement joins TRBV6-1 to TRBJ2-5, with TRBD2 as a possible D gene (5 bases). V was shortened by 4 bases and J by 0 bases, with 6 bases between the two germline ends. Germline CDR1 reads MNHNS; CDR2 reads SASEGT. The CDR3 runs 13 residues. The CDR3 DNA is TGTGCCAGCAGTGGGACTTACCAAGAGACCCAGTACTTC. It codes for CASSGTYQETQYF.

The gene calls are TRBV7-2 and TRBJ1-1, with D possibly TRBD1 on 5 matching bases. CDR1 and CDR2 from the germline V gene are SGHTA and FQGNSA. This CDR3 is 16 amino acids long. V was clipped by 0 bases and J by 1 base, with 12 bases between them. The CDR3 is CASSLARGRPNTEAFF. CDR3 nucleotides: TGTGCCAGCAGCTTAGCAAGGGGCCGCCCGAACACTGAAGCTTTCTTT.

The chain is built from TRBV4-1 and TRBJ1-2; D remains unclear. Trimming pared 1 base from V and 6 bases from J, leaving 15 bases between. The CDR3 extends over 15 amino acids. CDR1 is MGHRA and CDR2 is YSYEKL in the germline V gene. The CDR3, as DNA: TGCGCCAGCAGCCAAGTGTTCGGAGGGTTGGATGGCTACACCTTC. Its translation is CASSQVFGGLDGYTF.

The J gene is TRBJ2-1, the V gene TRBV28, with 8 nucleotides matching TRBD2. The J segment lost 8 bases and the V segment lost 6 bases, leaving 12 bases of the junction unmatched. CDR3 length equals 15 residues. Germline-derived CDR1 and CDR2 are MDHEN and SYDVKM. The CDR3 DNA follows: TGTGCCAGCAGAGACCATCGGGGGGGTGGAGATGAGCAGTTCTTC. It translates to CASRDHRGGGDEQFF.